The present T cell receptor (beta chain) was sequenced within a study of identical twins. TCRdb reanalysed the 5' RACE reads using MiXCR and keeps one entry per CDR3 protein. The table includes roughly 220,000 distinct CDR3 sequences, over 5.5% detected once. This CDR3 comprises 13 residues. Trimming removed 2 bases at V and 5 bases at J, with 7 bases between. From germline, CDR1 is MNHEY and CDR2 SMNVEV (reference sequence). This clonotype was observed a handful of times. The same data also went into a second study, on T cells expressing NK-cell markers.

The receptor was isolated from a woman younger than 30 in good health. The chain recombines TRBV27 with TRBJ1-5; no firm D call. The sample consisted of CD8+ T cells sorted from blood. The CDR3 nucleotides are TGTGCCAGCAGTTTAAGCTGGGATCAGCCCCAGCATTTT. It translates to CASSLSWDQPQHF.